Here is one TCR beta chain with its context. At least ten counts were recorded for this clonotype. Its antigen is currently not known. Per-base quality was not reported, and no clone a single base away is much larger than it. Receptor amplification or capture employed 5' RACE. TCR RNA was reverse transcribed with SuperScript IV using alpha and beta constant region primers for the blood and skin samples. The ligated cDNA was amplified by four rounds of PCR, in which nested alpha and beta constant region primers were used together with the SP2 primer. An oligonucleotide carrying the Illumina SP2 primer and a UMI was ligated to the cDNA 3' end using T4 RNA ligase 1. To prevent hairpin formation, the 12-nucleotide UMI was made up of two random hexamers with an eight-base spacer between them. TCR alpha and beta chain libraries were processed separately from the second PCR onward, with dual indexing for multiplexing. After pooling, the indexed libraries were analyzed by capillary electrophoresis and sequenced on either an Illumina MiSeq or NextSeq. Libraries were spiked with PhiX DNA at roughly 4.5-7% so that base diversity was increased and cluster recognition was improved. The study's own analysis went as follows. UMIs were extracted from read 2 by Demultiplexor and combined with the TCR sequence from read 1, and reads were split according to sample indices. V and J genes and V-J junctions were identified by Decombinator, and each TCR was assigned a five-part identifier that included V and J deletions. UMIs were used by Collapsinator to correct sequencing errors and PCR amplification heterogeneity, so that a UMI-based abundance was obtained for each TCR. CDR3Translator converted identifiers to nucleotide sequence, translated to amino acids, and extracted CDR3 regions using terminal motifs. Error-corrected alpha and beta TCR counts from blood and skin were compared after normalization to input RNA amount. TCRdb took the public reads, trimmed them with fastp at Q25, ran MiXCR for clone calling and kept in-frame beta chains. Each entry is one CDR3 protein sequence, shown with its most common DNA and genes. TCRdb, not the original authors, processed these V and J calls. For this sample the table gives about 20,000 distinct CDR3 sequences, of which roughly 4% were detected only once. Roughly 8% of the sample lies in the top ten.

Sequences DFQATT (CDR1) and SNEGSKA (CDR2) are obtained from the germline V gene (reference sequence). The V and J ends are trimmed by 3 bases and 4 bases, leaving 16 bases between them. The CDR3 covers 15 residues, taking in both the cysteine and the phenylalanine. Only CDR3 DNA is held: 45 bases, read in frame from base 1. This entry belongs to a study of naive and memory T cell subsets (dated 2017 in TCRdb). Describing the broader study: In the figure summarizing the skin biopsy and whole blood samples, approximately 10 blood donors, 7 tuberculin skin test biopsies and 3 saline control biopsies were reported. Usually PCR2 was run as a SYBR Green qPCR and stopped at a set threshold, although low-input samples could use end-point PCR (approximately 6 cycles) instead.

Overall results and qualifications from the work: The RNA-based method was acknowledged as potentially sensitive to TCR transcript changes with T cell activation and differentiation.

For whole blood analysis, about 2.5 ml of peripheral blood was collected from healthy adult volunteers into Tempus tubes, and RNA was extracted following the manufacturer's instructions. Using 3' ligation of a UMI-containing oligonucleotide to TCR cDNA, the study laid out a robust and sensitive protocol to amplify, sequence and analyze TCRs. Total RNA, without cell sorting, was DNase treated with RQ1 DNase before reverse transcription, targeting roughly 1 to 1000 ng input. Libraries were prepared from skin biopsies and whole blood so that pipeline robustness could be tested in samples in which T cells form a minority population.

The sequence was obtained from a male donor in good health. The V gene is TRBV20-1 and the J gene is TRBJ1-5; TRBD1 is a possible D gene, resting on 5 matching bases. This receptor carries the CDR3 CSASAPGTINQPQHF. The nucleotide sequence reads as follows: TGCAGTGCTAGCGCTCCTGGGACTATAAATCAGCCCCAGCATTTT.